A single sample is the source of the 25 T cell receptor beta chains below, sequenced in a study of T cells in Graves' hyperthyroidism and ophthalmopathy. The TCR beta CDR3 regions underwent amplification using RNA transcripts as the source. When the TCR CDR3 underwent first-round RT-PCR, the HTBI primer set was used. TCRdb re-called the multiplex PCR reads through MiXCR, storing one row per CDR3 protein. This table holds about 840,000 distinct CDR3 sequences, about two fifths found once. Sequenced: blood. The receptors here all came from a man between 18 and 35 years old with Graves' hyperthyroidism.

The genes are TRBV5-5 and TRBJ1-2, with unresolved D. The V and J ends lost 4 bases and 3 bases respectively, with 13 bases between them. Per the germline V gene, CDR1 is SGHKS and CDR2 is YYEKEE (reference sequence). The CDR3 runs to 14 residues. Here the CDR3 DNA reads TGTGCCAGCAGCCAAGGGAGCCTAGACTATGGCTACACCTTC. Translated: CASSQGSLDYGYTF. Supplemented by reference TRBV5-5 and TRBJ1-2, the full variable domain reads DAGVTQSPTHLIKTRGQQVTLRCSPISGHKSVSWYQQVLGQGPQFIFQYYEKEERGRGNFPDRFSARQFPNYSSELNVNALLLGDSALYLCASSQGSLDYGYTFGSGTRLTVV.

This clonotype was observed a handful of times. This rearrangement joins TRBV7-9 to TRBJ2-7; TRBD1 matches at 9 bases. This CDR3 contains 13 residues. Germline CDR1 SEHNR, CDR2 FQNEAQ (reference sequence). The junction had 5 bases not matched to a gene; V was cut back by 5 bases and J by 6 bases. The CDR3 sequence: CASSALQGAEQYF. The CDR3 nucleotides are TGTGCCAGCAGCGCCCTACAGGGGGCCGAGCAGTACTTC.

The V and J genes are TRBV29-1 and TRBJ1-2, with D possibly TRBD1 on 5 matching bases. Germline lookup yields CDR1 SQVTM and CDR2 ANQGSEA. The CDR3 is 11 residues long. Trimming pared 7 bases from V and 6 bases from J, leaving 12 bases between. CDR3 amino acids: CSAPLGDGYTF. The CDR3 nucleotides read TGCAGCGCTCCCTTGGGGGATGGCTACACCTTC.

This clonotype occurred a few times. This chain joins TRBV2 and TRBJ1-1; the match to TRBD1 covers 8 bases. In germline, CDR1 is SNHLY, CDR2 FYNNEI. The V and J ends lost 8 bases and 5 bases, in that order; junction bases with no gene match: 4. This CDR3 comprises 12 residues. CDR3 amino acids: CASDRGDTEAFF. The CDR3 DNA reads TGTGCCAGCGACAGGGGTGATACTGAAGCTTTCTTT.

In this sample, this clonotype turned up a few times. The chain joins TRBV15 to TRBJ2-7; a possible D gene is TRBD1 (6 bases). The CDR3 is 15 amino acids. V lost 1 base, J lost 1 base, and 11 bases lay in between. Germline V gene lookup returns CDR1 LNHNV and CDR2 YYDKDF (reference sequence). The chain's CDR3 is CATSRVGHLSYEQYF. In DNA, the CDR3 is TGTGCCACCAGCAGAGTGGGACATCTATCCTACGAGCAGTACTTC.

This clonotype came up a few times. The chain uses TRBV20-1 and TRBJ2-5; 8 bases fit TRBD1. The CDR3 contains 14 residues. The V and J ends lost 4 bases and 10 bases, in that order; junction bases with no gene match: 14. Germline V lookup: CDR1 DFQATT, CDR2 SNEGSKA (reference sequence). The CDR3 nucleotides are TGCAGTGCTACCTGGGGACAGGCCGGAAGGGACCAGTACTTC. This translates into CSATWGQAGRDQYF.

This clonotype came up a few times. V usage is TRBV4-1 and J usage is TRBJ1-5; D uncertain. There are 17 residues in the CDR3. In germline, CDR1 is MGHRA, CDR2 YSYEKL. The V end was cut by 4 bases, the J end by 2 bases, with 18 bases between. CDR3 sequence (DNA): TGCGCCAGCAGCCCCCGCGGGCCTGACGGCGGCAATCAGCCCCAGCATTTT. It translates to CASSPRGPDGGNQPQHF.

The chain couples TRBV6-6 to TRBJ1-2; TRBD1 is a possible D gene (6 bases). Germline CDR1 MNHNY, CDR2 SVGAGI (reference sequence). There are 15 residues in the CDR3. Trimming removed 6 bases from V and 4 bases from J, with 18 bases in between. CDR3 loop: CASSPMGGAAYGYTF. The CDR3 coding sequence is TGTGCCAGCAGCCCGATGGGGGGGGCGGCCTATGGCTACACCTTC.

In regard to this clonotype: Compared with germline, one end of the junction differs, possibly owing to a read error. The J gene is TRBJ2-2, the V gene TRBV9, with a weak D call TRBD2 (5 bases). The CDR3 length is 15 residues. Germline lookup yields CDR1 SGDLS and CDR2 YYNGEE. The CDR3 nucleotides read TGTGCCAGCAGCTCAGTGGAGCCGTACACCGGGGAGCTGCTTTTT. Its translation: CASSSVEPYTGELLF.

The chain carries TRBV7-2 and TRBJ2-7, with D unresolved. Germline V gene data show CDR1 as SGHTA and CDR2 as FQGNSA. The germline V and J ends were trimmed by 6 bases and 0 bases, with 18 bases remaining between them. CDR3 length: 16 residues. The CDR3 nucleotides read TGTGCCAGCAGTTTAATTGCTAGTCAGAGCTCCTACGAGCAGTACTTC. This codes for CASSLIASQSSYEQYF.

V usage is TRBV20-1 and J usage is TRBJ1-5, with D possibly TRBD1 on 6 matching bases. Germline CDR1 DFQATT, CDR2 SNEGSKA (reference sequence). The CDR3 consists of 14 residues. Trimming took off 3 bases at V and 6 bases at J, with 15 bases between the two ends. Here the CDR3 DNA reads TGCAGTGCTAGCGAGGGGGGGCTCGGTCAGCCCCAGCATTTT. This encodes CSASEGGLGQPQHF.

A remark on this clonotype: The junction does not match germline at one end; this may be a read error. The rearrangement joins TRBV7-6 to TRBJ2-7; possibly TRBD2 for D (6 bases). The length of the CDR3 is 13 residues. Germline V gene sequence: CDR1 SGHVS, CDR2 FNYEAQ. CDR3 loop: CASSPRSGEERYF. CDR3 sequence (DNA): TGTGCCAGCAGCCCCCGCTCGGGGGAAGAGCGGTACTTC.

This rearrangement joins TRBV19 to TRBJ2-7; 8 bases fit TRBD1. V lost 6 bases, J lost 3 bases, and 10 bases stayed unmatched. Germline-derived CDR1 and CDR2 are LNHDA and SQIVND (reference sequence). The CDR3 loop spans 15 amino acids. CDR3 coding DNA: TGTGCCAGTAGGGGCCGGGACAGGAGGCGCTACGAGCAGTACTTC. Translating it yields CASRGRDRRRYEQYF.

Concerning this clonotype: The CDR3 does not close with the conserved phenylalanine or tryptophan, likely indicating a read error. The gene calls are TRBV7-2 and TRBJ2-7; unclear D gene. The V end was cut by 6 bases, the J end by 5 bases, with 17 bases between. Germline V CDR1 and CDR2: SGHTA, FQGNSA. CDR3 size: 14 residues. CDR3 loop: CASSSGPRPDEQYL. CDR3 bases: TGTGCCAGCAGTTCCGGGCCCCGACCCGACGAGCAGTACCTC.

The DNA for the CDR3 is TGTGCCAGCAGCGTAGAGAGGGAGGGCTTTAATGGCTACACCTTC. Amino acid sequence: CASSVEREGFNGYTF. This sequence joins TRBV9 and TRBJ1-2; no clear D. Trimming shortened V by 0 bases and J by 6 bases, and 15 bases separated the two germline ends. The CDR3 length is 15 residues. Germline CDR1 is SGDLS and CDR2 is YYNGEE. Using reference TRBV9 and TRBJ1-2 for the parts outside the CDR3, the full variable domain is DSGVTQTPKHLITATGQRVTLRCSPRSGDLSVYWYQQSLDQGLQFLIQYYNGEERAKGNILERFSAQQFPDLHSELNLSSLELGDSALYFCASSVEREGFNGYTFGSGTRLTVV.

In the case of this clonotype: The junction differs from germline at one of its ends, possibly a read error. This chain connects TRBV25-1 to TRBJ1-5; tentatively, D is TRBD1 (5 bases). Germline assignment: CDR1 MGHDK and CDR2 SYGVNS. This CDR3 region has 19 residues. In nucleotides, the CDR3 is TGCGCCAGCAGCCAAGAAGGTGCAGGGCCAGGATATAGCAATCAGCCCCAGCATTTT. This gives the protein CASSQEGAGPGYSNQPQHF.

This clonotype was detected many times. The chain couples TRBV12-3 or TRBV12-4 to TRBJ1-2; D call uncertain. With 4 bases removed from V and 7 bases from J, the gap between germline ends came to 7 bases. This CDR3 spans 11 amino acids. The CDR3 loop is CASSSSSGYTF. Written as DNA, the CDR3 is TGTGCCAGCAGTTCTAGCTCTGGCTACACCTTC.

In the case of this clonotype: Germline and junction disagree at one end, which may indicate a read error. The chain is built from TRBV10-2 and TRBJ1-2; D gene unclear. This CDR3 has 12 amino acids. Looked up from germline, CDR1 is WSHSY and CDR2 is SAAADI. The CDR3, as DNA: TGTGCCAGCAGCCTAGGAGGTGCTGGCTACACCTTC. It yields the protein CASSLGGAGYTF.

This clonotype was counted a few times. The chain couples TRBV5-1 to TRBJ1-2; maybe TRBD1 (5 bases). The germline CDR1 and CDR2 sequences are SGHRS and YFSETQ. The CDR3 consists of 16 residues. V dropped 0 bases and J dropped 2 bases, with 14 bases sitting between them. The DNA for the CDR3 is TGCGCCAGCAGCTTGGGACAGACCTCAATCAACTATGGCTACACCTTC. It is translated as CASSLGQTSINYGYTF.

The count of this clonotype is one. The chain links TRBV7-8 to TRBJ2-7; tentative D call: TRBD1 (5 bases). The CDR3 consists of 14 residues. The V end was cut by 5 bases, the J end by 2 bases, with 13 bases between. Germline V CDR1 and CDR2: SGHVS, FQNEAQ. CDR3 DNA sequence: TGTGCCAGCAGCCAACAGGATGGACCCTACGAGCAGTACTTC. Its protein is CASSQQDGPYEQYF.

The rearrangement links TRBV10-3 to TRBJ1-2; D may be TRBD1 (5 bases). Trimming stripped 6 bases from V and 0 bases from J, with 32 bases between. Germline values: CDR1 ENHRY, CDR2 SYGVKD. The CDR3 spans 21 residues. CDR3 DNA sequence: TGTGCCATCAGCCCGAATCCTCCGGGTATCAAAGAGGGGACCACTAACTATGGCTACACCTTC. Translation gives CAISPNPPGIKEGTTNYGYTF.

This clonotype came up a few times. One end of the junction varies from germline; a read error may be responsible. The V call is TRBV24-1, the J call TRBJ1-1; D is ambiguous. The CDR3 length is 14 residues. Germline-derived CDR1 and CDR2 are KGHDR and SFDVKD. The DNA for the CDR3 is TGTGCCACCAGTGATTCTCAGAAGAACACTGAAGCTTCCTTT. Translated, it gives CATSDSQKNTEASF.

V usage is TRBV5-1 and J usage is TRBJ2-2; TRBD1 aligns across 10 bases. Losses at the gene ends were 5 bases for V and 4 bases for J; bases not matched to a gene: 11. Germline values: CDR1 SGHRS, CDR2 YFSETQ. The CDR3 has 17 amino acids. The CDR3 DNA sequence: TGCGCCAGCAGACCACAGGGGACAGGGGCCCCCACCGGGGAGCTGTTTTTT. The encoded protein is CASRPQGTGAPTGELFF.

Details on this clonotype: A much larger clonotype is one base distant, so this may be a read error. The chain links TRBV5-1 to TRBJ2-7, with D unclear. The V end was cut by 3 bases, the J end by 2 bases, with 12 bases between. CDR3 size: 14 residues. Germline loops: CDR1 SGHRS, CDR2 YFSETQ. The DNA for the CDR3 is TGCGCCAGCAGCTCGGTCGGGCAAGCCTACGAGCAGTACTTC. It encodes CASSSVGQAYEQYF.

The rearrangement joins TRBV25-1 to TRBJ2-6; 7 nucleotides line up with TRBD1. CDR1 and CDR2 from the germline V gene are MGHDK and SYGVNS. The CDR3 totals 18 residues. The V and J ends lost 7 bases and 0 bases, in that order; junction bases with no gene match: 12. The CDR3 here is CASIGRGTDFSGANVLTF. Written as DNA, the CDR3 is TGTGCCAGCATTGGAAGGGGGACAGACTTCTCTGGGGCCAACGTCCTGACTTTC. Full variable domain (remainder filled in from reference TRBV25-1 and TRBJ2-6): EADIYQTPRYLVIGTGKKITLECSQTMGHDKMYWYQQDPGMELHLIHYSYGVNSTEKGDLSSESTVSRIRTEHFPLTLESARPSHTSQYLCASIGRGTDFSGANVLTFGAGSRLTVL.